These 9 T cell receptor beta chains share one sample of origin, sequenced in a study of blood T cell repertoires in COVID-19. Clones were sequenced by immunoSEQ multiplex PCR, and TCRdb holds only the in-frame ones, with some missing. The data show roughly 220,000 clones, 80% seen once. Sample: PBMCs or T cells enriched from blood (not recorded which). These receptors originate from a man younger than 45 with acute COVID-19.

The chain employs TRBV19 and TRBJ2-6; TRBD2 agrees at 12 bases. With 9 bases clipped from V and 0 bases from J, the junction kept 9 bases outside the gene matches. This CDR3 contains 18 residues. Germline V gene data show CDR1 as LNHDA and CDR2 as SQIVND (reference sequence). CDR3 DNA sequence: TGTGCCAGCAGTGGGGCTAGCGGGGGGGTCTCTGGGGCCAACGTCCTGACTTTC. It codes for CASSGASGGVSGANVLTF.

The V gene is TRBV29-1, the J gene TRBJ1-2; D gene uncertain. The germline V gene has CDR1 SQVTM and CDR2 ANQGSEA. This CDR3 comprises 13 residues. V was shortened by 6 bases and J by 3 bases, with 14 bases between the two germline ends. CDR3 protein: CSVPAGTDYGYTF. The CDR3 DNA reads as TGCAGCGTGCCCGCGGGCACGGACTATGGCTACACCTTC.

V gene TRBV6-1 combines with J gene TRBJ2-3; the D is unclear. The CDR3 sequence is 14 residues long. The V gene lost 1 base and the J gene lost 1 base, with 6 bases spanning the gap. Germline V CDR1 and CDR2: MNHNS, SASEGT. CDR3 sequence (DNA): TGTGCCAGCAGTGAAGTTCAGGGCACAGATACGCAGTATTTT. As protein: CASSEVQGTDTQYF.

The chain joins TRBV2 to TRBJ1-2; 8 bases align to TRBD1. Trimming at V came to 6 bases and at J to 4 bases, leaving 4 bases not matched to a gene. This CDR3 contains 13 residues. In germline, CDR1 is SNHLY, CDR2 FYNNEI. The CDR3 DNA reads as TGTGCCAGCAGCGGACAGGGAGGCTATGGCTACACCTTC. As protein: CASSGQGGYGYTF.

J is TRBJ2-5 and V is TRBV5-1; TRBD1 aligns across 7 bases. The CDR3 is made up of 14 amino acids. The V segment lost 5 bases and the J segment 8 bases; nucleotides outside the gene matches: 12. CDR1 SGHRS and CDR2 YFSETQ come from the germline V gene. The CDR3 protein is CASRYRGGSDTQYF. The CDR3 coding sequence is TGCGCCAGCAGATACAGGGGCGGTTCTGATACCCAGTACTTC.

V and J are TRBV5-4 and TRBJ2-7; D may be TRBD1 (6 bases). The CDR3 has 15 amino acids. V was shortened by 0 bases and J by 0 bases, with 10 bases between the two germline ends. The V gene's germline CDR1 is SGHNT and CDR2 YYREEE (reference sequence). CDR3 amino acids: CASSLAGTRSYEQYF. The DNA for the CDR3 is TGTGCCAGCAGCTTGGCCGGGACACGCTCCTACGAGCAGTACTTC.

The chain carries TRBV19 and TRBJ1-5, with D perhaps TRBD1 (5 bases). Germline V lookup: CDR1 LNHDA, CDR2 SQIVND (reference sequence). V gave up 7 bases and J gave up 3 bases, with 16 bases separating them. The CDR3 totals 15 residues. CDR3: CASTQLQGTNQPQHF. The CDR3 bases are TGTGCCAGTACCCAATTGCAGGGAACCAATCAGCCCCAGCATTTT.

The rearrangement joins TRBV12-5 to TRBJ1-2, with a tentative D call TRBD1 (6 bases). The CDR3 has 15 amino acids. Trimming pared 4 bases from V and 4 bases from J, leaving 16 bases between. The germline V gene encodes CDR1 LGHNT and CDR2 FRNRAP. The CDR3 protein is CASGSDSRVPYGYTF. The CDR3 coding sequence is TGTGCTAGTGGTTCGGACAGTCGTGTACCCTATGGCTACACCTTC. Full variable domain (outside the CDR3, taken from reference TRBV12-5 and TRBJ1-2): DARVTQTPRHKVTEMGQEVTMRCQPILGHNTVFWYRQTMMQGLELLAYFRNRAPLDDSGMPKDRFSAEMPDATLATLKIQPSEPRDSAVYFCASGSDSRVPYGYTFGSGTRLTVV.

There are a few counts of this clone. The gene calls are TRBV5-1 and TRBJ1-3, with D possibly matching TRBD1 (5 bases). V was trimmed by 1 base and J by 0 bases, leaving 17 bases between them. The CDR3 covers 18 residues. Germline lookup yields CDR1 SGHRS and CDR2 YFSETQ. This CDR3 is CASSLSTPGLSSGNTIYF. CDR3 in DNA: TGCGCCAGCAGCTTGTCGACCCCAGGGCTGAGCTCTGGAAACACCATATATTTT. Full variable domain (remainder filled in from reference TRBV5-1 and TRBJ1-3): KAGVTQTPRYLIKTRGQQVTLSCSPISGHRSVSWYQQTPGQGLQFLFEYFSETQRNKGNFPGRFSGRQFSNSRSEMNVSTLELGDSALYLCASSLSTPGLSSGNTIYFGEGSWLTVV.